The 4 T cell receptor beta chains reported below all come from one sample, sequenced in a study of cytomegalovirus exposure and HLA in healthy donors. Sequencing was performed with immunoSEQ multiplex PCR; in TCRdb, only in-frame clones are kept and a portion is missing. The sample lists more than 60,000 clones; 96% were seen once. The sample taken for sequencing was PBMCs. These receptors were obtained from a woman aged 18-29 years in good health and CMV-seropositive.

The V gene is TRBV18, the J gene TRBJ1-4; the D is unclear. Trimming removed 3 bases from V and 5 bases from J, with 10 bases in between. The germline V gene has CDR1 KGHSH and CDR2 LQKENI. This CDR3 is built from 14 residues. CDR3 region: CASSPVLSNEKLFF. In DNA form, the CDR3 reads TGTGCCAGCTCACCCGTACTTTCAAATGAAAAACTGTTTTTT.

The genes are TRBV2 and TRBJ2-7; a possible D gene is TRBD1 (5 bases). The CDR3 runs to 13 residues. Germline V CDR1 and CDR2: SNHLY, FYNNEI. Trimming took off 6 bases at V and 4 bases at J, with 13 bases between the two ends. CDR3 bases: TGTGCCAGCAGAGGGGATCAGGCTTACGAGCAGTACTTC. It codes for CASRGDQAYEQYF.

This clone was recorded once. The chain recombines TRBV7-2 with TRBJ1-2, with D possibly being TRBD1 (5 bases). Germline V CDR1 and CDR2: SGHTA, FQGNSA. Trimming pared 4 bases from V and 5 bases from J, leaving 11 bases between. The CDR3 runs 13 residues. The CDR3 region has the DNA TGTGCCAGCAGCTCCCGACAGTTATATGGCTACACCTTC. The encoded protein is CASSSRQLYGYTF.

This sequence joins TRBV5-4 and TRBJ2-3; the D is unclear. V was clipped by 1 base and J by 4 bases, with 7 bases between them. Germline CDR1 and CDR2: SGHNT and YYREEE (reference sequence). This CDR3 contains 13 residues. CDR3: CASSLLEADTQYF. Written as DNA, the CDR3 is TGTGCCAGCAGCTTGCTAGAAGCAGATACGCAGTATTTT. Full variable domain (remainder filled in from reference TRBV5-4 and TRBJ2-3): ETGVTQSPTHLIKTRGQQVTLRCSSQSGHNTVSWYQQALGQGPQFIFQYYREEENGRGNFPPRFSGLQFPNYSSELNVNALELDDSALYLCASSLLEADTQYFGPGTRLTVL.